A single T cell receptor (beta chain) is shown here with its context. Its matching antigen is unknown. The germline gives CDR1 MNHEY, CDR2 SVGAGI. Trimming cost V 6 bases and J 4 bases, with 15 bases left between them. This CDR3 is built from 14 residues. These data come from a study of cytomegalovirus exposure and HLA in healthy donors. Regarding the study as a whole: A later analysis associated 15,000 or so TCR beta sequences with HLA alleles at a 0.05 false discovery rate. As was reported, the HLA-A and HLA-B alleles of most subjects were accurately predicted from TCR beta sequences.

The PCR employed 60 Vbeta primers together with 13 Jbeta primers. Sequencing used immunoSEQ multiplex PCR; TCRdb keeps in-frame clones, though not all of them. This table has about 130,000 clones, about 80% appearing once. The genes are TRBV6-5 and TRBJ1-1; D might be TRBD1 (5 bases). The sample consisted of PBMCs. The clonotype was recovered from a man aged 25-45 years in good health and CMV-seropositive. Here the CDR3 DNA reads TGTGCCAGCAGCTCAGGGACTTTGGTCACTGAAGCTTTCTTT. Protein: CASSSGTLVTEAFF.